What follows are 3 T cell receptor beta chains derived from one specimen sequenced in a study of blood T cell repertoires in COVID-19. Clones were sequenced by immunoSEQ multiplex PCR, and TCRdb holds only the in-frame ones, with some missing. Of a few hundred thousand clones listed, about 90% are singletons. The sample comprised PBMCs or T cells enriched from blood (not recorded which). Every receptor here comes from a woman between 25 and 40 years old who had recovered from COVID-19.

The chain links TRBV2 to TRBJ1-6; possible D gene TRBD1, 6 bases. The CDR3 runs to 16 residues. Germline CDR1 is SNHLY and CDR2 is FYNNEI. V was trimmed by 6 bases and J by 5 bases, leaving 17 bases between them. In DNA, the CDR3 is TGTGCCAGCAGCCTTGGGGGGGCTGGACATAATTCACCCCTCCACTTT. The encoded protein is CASSLGGAGHNSPLHF.

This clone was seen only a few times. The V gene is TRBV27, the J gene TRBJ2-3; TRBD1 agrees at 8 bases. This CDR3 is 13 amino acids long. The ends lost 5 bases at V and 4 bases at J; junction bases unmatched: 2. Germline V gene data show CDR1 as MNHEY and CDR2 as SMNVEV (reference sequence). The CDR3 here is CASSPTGADTQYF. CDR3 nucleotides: TGTGCCAGCAGTCCGACAGGGGCAGATACGCAGTATTTT.

As DNA, the CDR3 is TGCGCCAGCAGCCAACCATGGACAGGGGGAGCATCCGGGGAGCTGTTTTTT. Translated: CASSQPWTGGASGELFF. The chain joins TRBV4-1 to TRBJ2-2; 10 positions match TRBD1. Germline CDR1 and CDR2: MGHRA and YSYEKL. This CDR3 is 17 amino acids long. With V trimmed by 2 bases and J by 6 bases, 9 bases remained unmatched.